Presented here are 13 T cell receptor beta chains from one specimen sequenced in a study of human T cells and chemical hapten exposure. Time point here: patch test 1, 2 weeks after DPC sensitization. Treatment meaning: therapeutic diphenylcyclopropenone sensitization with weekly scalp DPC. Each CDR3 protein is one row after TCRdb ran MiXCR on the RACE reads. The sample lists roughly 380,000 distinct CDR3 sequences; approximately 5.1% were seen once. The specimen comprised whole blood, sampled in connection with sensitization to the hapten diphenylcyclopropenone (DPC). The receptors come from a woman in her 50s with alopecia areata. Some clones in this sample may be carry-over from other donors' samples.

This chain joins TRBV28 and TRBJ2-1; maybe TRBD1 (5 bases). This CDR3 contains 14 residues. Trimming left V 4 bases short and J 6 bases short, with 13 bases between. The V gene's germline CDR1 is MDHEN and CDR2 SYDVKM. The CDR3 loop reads CASSSHSGSNEQFF. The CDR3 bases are TGTGCCAGCAGTTCCCACTCAGGGTCCAATGAGCAGTTCTTC.

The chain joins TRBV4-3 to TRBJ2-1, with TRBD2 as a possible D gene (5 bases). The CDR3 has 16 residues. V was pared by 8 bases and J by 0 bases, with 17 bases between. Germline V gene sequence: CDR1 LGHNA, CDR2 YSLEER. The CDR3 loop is CASASSLADSYNEQFF. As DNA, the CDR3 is TGCGCCAGCGCCTCCTCTCTAGCCGACTCCTACAATGAGCAGTTCTTC.

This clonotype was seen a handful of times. The CDR3 bases are TGTGCCAGCAGCCAACCACCCTACGAGCAGTACTTC. This sequence encodes CASSQPPYEQYF. The chain uses TRBV3-1 and TRBJ2-7; D gene uncertain. Trimming left V 2 bases short and J 2 bases short, with 4 bases between. CDR1 LGHDT and CDR2 YNNKEL come from the germline V gene (reference sequence). The CDR3 contains 12 residues.

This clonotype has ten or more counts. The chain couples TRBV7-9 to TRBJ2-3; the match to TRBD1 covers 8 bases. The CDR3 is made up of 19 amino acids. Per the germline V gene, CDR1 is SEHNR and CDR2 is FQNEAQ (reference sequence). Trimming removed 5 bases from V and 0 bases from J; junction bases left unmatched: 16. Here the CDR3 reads CASSPPDRGPHKSTDTQYF. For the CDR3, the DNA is TGTGCCAGCAGCCCGCCCGACAGGGGTCCCCACAAGAGCACAGATACGCAGTATTTT. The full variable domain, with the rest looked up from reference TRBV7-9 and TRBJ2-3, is DTGVSQNPRHKITKRGQNVTFRCDPISEHNRLYWYRQTLGQGPEFLTYFQNEAQLEKSRLLSDRFSAERPKGSFSTLEIQRTEQGDSAMYLCASSPPDRGPHKSTDTQYFGPGTRLTVL.

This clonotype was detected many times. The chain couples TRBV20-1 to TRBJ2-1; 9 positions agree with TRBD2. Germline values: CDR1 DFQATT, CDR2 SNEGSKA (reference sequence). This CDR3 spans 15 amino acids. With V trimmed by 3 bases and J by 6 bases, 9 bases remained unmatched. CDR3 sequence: CSASGGGGAPNEQFF. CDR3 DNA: TGCAGTGCTAGTGGTGGCGGGGGGGCTCCCAATGAGCAGTTCTTC.

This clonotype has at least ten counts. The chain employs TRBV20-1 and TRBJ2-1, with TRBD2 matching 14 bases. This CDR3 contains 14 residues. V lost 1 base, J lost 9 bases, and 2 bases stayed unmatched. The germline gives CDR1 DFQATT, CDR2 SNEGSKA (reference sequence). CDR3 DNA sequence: TGCAGTGCTAGAGGACTAGCGGGAGGGAGTGAGCAGTTCTTC. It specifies CSARGLAGGSEQFF.

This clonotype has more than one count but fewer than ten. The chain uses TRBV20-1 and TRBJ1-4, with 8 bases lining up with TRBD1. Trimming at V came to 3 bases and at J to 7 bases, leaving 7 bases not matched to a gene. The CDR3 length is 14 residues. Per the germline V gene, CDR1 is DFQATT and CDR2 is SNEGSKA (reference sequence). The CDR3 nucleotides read TGCAGTGCTAGTTTCCAGGGGGCTGGTGAAAAACTGTTTTTT. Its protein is CSASFQGAGEKLFF.

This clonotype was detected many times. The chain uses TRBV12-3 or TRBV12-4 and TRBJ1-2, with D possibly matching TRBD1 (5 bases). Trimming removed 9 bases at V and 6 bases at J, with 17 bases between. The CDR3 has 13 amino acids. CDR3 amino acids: CASRRGGDNGYTF. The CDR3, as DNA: TGTGCCAGTCGACGGGGAGGGGATAATGGCTACACCTTC.

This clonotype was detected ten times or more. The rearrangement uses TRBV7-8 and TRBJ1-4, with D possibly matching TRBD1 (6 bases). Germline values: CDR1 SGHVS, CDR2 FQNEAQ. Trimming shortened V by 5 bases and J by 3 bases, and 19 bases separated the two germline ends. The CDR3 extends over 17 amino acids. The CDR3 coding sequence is TGTGCCAGCAGCAAGGGGGAGGGCGGGACTGCTAATGAAAAACTGTTTTTT. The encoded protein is CASSKGEGGTANEKLFF.

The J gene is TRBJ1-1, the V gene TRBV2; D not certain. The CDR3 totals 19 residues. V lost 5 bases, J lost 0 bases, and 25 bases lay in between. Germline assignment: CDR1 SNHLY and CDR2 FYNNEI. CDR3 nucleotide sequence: TGTGCCAGCAGTCTAGATCGGGGATCGAGGTTGAGATTGAACACTGAAGCTTTCTTT. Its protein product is CASSLDRGSRLRLNTEAFF.

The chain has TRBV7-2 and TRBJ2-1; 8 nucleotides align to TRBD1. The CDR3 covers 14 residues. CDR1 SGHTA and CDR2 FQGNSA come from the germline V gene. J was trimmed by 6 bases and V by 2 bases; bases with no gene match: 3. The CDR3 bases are TGTGCCAGCAGCTTAATGGGACAGGCCAATGAGCAGTTCTTC. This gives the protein CASSLMGQANEQFF. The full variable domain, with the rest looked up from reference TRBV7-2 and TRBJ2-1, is GAGVSQSPSNKVTEKGKDVELRCDPISGHTALYWYRQSLGQGLEFLIYFQGNSAPDKSGLPSDRFSAERTGGSVSTLTIQRTQQEDSAVYLCASSLMGQANEQFFGPGTRLTVL.

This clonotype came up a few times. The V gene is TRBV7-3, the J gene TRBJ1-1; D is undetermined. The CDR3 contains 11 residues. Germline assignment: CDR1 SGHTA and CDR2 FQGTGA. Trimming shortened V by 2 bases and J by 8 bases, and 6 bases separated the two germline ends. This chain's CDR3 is CASSLEEEAFF. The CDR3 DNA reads TGTGCCAGCAGCTTAGAGGAGGAAGCTTTCTTT.

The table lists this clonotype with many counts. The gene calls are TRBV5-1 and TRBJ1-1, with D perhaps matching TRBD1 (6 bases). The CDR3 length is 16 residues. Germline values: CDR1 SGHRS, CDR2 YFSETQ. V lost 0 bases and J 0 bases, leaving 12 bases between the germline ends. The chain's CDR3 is CASSLDSGQLNTEAFF. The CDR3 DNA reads TGCGCCAGCAGCTTGGACTCCGGACAGTTGAACACTGAAGCTTTCTTT.